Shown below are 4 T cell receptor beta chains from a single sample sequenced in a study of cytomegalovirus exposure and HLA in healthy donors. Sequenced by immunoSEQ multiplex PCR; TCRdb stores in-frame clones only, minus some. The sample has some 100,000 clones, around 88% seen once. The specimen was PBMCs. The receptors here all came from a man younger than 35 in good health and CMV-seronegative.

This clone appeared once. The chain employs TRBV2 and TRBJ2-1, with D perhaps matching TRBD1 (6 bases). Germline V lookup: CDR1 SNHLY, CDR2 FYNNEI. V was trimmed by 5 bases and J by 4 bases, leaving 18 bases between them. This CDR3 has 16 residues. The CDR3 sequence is CASSSGVLGAYNEQFF. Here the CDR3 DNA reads TGTGCCAGCAGTTCAGGGGTCCTGGGAGCTTACAATGAGCAGTTCTTC. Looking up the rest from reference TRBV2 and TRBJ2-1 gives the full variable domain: EPEVTQTPSHQVTQMGQEVILRCVPISNHLYFYWYRQILGQKVEFLVSFYNNEISEKSEIFDDQFSVERPDGSNFTLKIRSTKLEDSAMYFCASSSGVLGAYNEQFFGPGTRLTVL.

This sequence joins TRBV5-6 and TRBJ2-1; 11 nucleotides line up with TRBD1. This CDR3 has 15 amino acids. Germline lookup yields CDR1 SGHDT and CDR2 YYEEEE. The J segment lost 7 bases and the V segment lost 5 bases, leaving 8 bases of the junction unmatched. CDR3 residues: CASRGQGALANEQFF. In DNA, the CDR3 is TGTGCCAGCAGAGGACAGGGGGCGCTTGCAAATGAGCAGTTCTTC.

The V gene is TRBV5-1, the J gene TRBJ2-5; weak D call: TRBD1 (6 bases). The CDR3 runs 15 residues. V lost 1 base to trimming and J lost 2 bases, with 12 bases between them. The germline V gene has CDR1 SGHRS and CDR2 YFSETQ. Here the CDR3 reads CASSLLGTKQETQYF. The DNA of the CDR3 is TGCGCCAGCAGCTTGCTGGGGACAAAACAAGAGACCCAGTACTTC.

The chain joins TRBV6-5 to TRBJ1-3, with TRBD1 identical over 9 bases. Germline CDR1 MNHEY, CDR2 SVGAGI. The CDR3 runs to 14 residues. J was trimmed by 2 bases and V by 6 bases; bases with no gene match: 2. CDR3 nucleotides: TGTGCCAGCAGCGACAGGGGGACTGGAAACACCATATATTTT. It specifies CASSDRGTGNTIYF.